The entry below gives a single T cell receptor beta chain sequence along with its context. This entry belongs to a study of T cell responses to AZD1222 COVID-19 vaccine. This table comes from immunoSEQ multiplex PCR, and its TCRdb copy is limited to in-frame clones, with some not included. Of 150,000 or so clones in the sample, about 87% are singletons; the top ten hold 2.5% to 4%. The germline V gene encodes CDR1 MNHNY and CDR2 SVGAGI (reference sequence). V lost 5 bases and J 0 bases, leaving 17 bases between the germline ends. The CDR3 runs to 17 residues. Sequencing was performed on peripheral blood, taken on day 0 of AZD1222 vaccination. The chain combines TRBV6-6 with TRBJ1-5, with D possibly TRBD1 on 5 matching bases. This sequence originates from an adult in good health. CDR3 protein: CASSPPRSGGSNQPQHF. DNA of the CDR3: TGTGCCAGCAGTCCCCCCAGGTCGGGGGGTAGCAATCAGCCCCAGCATTTT.